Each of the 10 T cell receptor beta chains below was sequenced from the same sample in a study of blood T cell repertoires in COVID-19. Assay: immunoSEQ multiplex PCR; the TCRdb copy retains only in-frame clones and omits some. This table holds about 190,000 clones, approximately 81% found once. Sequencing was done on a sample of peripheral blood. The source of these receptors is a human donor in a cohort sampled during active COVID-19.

CDR3 loop: CASSLDKETQYF. In DNA, the CDR3 is TGCGCCAGCAGCTTGGACAAAGAGACCCAGTACTTC. J is TRBJ2-5 and V is TRBV5-1; no definite D call. V lost 0 bases to trimming and J lost 3 bases, with 3 bases between them. Per germline, CDR1 SGHRS and CDR2 YFSETQ. The CDR3 extends over 12 amino acids.

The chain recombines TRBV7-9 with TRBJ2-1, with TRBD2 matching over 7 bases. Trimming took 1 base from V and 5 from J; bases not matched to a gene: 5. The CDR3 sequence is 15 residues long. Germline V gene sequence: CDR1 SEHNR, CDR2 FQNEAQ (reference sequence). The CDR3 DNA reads TGTGCCAGCAGCTTAGGGCTAGCGGAGAACAATGAGCAGTTCTTC. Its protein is CASSLGLAENNEQFF.

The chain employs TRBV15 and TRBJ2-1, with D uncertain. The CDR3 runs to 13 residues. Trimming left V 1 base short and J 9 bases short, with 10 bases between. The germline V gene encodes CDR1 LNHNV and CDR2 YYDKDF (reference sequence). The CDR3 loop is CATSRGSRSEQFF. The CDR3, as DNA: TGTGCCACCAGCAGAGGTTCGAGGAGTGAGCAGTTCTTC.

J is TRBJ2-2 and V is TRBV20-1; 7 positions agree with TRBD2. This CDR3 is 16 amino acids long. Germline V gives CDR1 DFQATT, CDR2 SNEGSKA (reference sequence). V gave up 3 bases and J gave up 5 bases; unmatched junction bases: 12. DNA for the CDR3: TGCAGTGCTAGTCCCTTTGCGGGAGAAGGGACCGGGGAGCTGTTTTTT. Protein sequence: CSASPFAGEGTGELFF.

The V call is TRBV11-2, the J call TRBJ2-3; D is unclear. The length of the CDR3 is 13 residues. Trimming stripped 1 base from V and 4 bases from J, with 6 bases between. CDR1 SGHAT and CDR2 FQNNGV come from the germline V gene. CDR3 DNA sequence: TGTGCCAGCAGCTTAGTCTTAGCAGATACGCAGTATTTT. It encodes CASSLVLADTQYF.

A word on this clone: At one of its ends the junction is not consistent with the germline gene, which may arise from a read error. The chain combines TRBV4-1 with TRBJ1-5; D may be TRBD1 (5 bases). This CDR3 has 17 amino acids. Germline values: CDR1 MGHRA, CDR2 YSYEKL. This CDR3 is CASSQDLTYRKNQPQHF. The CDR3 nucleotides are TGCGCCAGCAGTCAAGACCTTACTTACAGGAAGAATCAGCCCCAGCATTTT.

The CDR3 DNA is TGCGCCAGCAGCCAAGAGGTGGCAGTTTATGGCTACACCTTC. This codes for CASSQEVAVYGYTF. The rearrangement links TRBV4-1 to TRBJ1-2; D gene unclear. The CDR3 extends over 14 amino acids. CDR1 is MGHRA and CDR2 is YSYEKL in the germline V gene. With 0 bases removed from V and 5 bases from J, the gap between germline ends came to 10 bases.

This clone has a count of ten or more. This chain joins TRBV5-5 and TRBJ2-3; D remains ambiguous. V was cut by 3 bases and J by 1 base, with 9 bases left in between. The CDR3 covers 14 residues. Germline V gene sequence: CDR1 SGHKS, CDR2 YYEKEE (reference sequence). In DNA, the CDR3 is TGTGCCAGCAGCTCAGCGAGCCGCACAGATACGCAGTATTTT. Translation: CASSSASRTDTQYF.

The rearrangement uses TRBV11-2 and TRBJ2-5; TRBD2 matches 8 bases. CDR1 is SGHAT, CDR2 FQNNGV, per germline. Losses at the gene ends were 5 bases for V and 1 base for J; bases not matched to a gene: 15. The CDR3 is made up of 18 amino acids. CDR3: CASSATLPGTRGQETQYF. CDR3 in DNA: TGTGCCAGCAGCGCGACCCTCCCCGGGACTAGGGGCCAAGAGACCCAGTACTTC. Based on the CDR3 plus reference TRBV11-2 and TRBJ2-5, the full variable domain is EAGVAQSPRYKIIEKRQSVAFWCNPISGHATLYWYQQILGQGPKLLIQFQNNGVVDDSQLPKDRFSAERLKGVDSTLKIQPAKLEDSAVYLCASSATLPGTRGQETQYFGPGTRLLVL.

Here the CDR3 DNA reads TGTGCCAGCAGTTTGGTTCAGGGGGCTTACGAGCAGTACTTC. Residues: CASSLVQGAYEQYF. The chain recombines TRBV28 with TRBJ2-7; 8 bases line up with TRBD1. The CDR3 is made up of 14 amino acids. CDR1 MDHEN and CDR2 SYDVKM come from the germline V gene. The V segment lost 3 bases and the J segment 4 bases; nucleotides outside the gene matches: 5.